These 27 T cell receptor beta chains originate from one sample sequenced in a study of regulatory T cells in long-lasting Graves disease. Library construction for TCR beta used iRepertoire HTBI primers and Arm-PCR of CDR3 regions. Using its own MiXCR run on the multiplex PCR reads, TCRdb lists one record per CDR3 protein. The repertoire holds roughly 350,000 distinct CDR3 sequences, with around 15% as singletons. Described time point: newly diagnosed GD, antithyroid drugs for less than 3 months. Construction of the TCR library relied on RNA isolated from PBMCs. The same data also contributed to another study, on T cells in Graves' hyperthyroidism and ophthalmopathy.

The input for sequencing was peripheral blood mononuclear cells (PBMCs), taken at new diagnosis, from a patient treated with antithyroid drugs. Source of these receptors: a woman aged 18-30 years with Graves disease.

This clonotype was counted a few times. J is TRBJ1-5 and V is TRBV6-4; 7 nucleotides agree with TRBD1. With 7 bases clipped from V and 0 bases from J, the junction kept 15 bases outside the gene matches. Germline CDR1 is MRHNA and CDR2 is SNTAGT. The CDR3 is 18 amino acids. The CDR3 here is CASTAVGQRIISNQPQHF. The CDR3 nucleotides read TGTGCCAGCACCGCCGTGGGACAGCGAATTATTAGCAATCAGCCCCAGCATTTT.

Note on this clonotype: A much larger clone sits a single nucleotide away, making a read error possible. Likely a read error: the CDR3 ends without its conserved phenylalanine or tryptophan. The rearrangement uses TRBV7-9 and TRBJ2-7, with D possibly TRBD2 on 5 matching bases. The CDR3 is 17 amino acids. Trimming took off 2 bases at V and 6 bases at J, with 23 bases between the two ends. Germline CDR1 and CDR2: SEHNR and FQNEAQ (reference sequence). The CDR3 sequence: CASSLMVMRDVTLEQYS. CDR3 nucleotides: TGTGCCAGCAGCTTAATGGTTATGAGGGATGTCACCCTCGAGCAGTACTCC.

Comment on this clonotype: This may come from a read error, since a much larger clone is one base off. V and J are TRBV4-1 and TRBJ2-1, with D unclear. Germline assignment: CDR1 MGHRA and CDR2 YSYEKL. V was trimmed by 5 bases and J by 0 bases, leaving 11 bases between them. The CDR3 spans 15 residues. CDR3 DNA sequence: TGCGCCAGCAGCGTGGCGGAGAGCTCCTACAATGAGCAGTTCTTC. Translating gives CASSVAESSYNEQFF.

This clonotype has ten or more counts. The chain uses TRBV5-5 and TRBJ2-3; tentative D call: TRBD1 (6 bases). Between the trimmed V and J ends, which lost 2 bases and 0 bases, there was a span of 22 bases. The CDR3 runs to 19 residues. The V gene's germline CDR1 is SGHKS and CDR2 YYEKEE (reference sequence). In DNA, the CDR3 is TGTGCCAGCAGCTTTCGGCAGGGGATGTCTAGCCCTAGCACAGATACGCAGTATTTT. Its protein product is CASSFRQGMSSPSTDTQYF.

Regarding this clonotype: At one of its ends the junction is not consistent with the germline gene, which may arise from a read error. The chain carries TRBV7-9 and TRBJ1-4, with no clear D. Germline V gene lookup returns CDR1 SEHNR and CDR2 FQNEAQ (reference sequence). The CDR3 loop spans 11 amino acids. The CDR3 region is CASGLGEKLFF. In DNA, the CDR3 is TGTGCCAGCGGCTTAGGGGAAAAACTGTTTTTT. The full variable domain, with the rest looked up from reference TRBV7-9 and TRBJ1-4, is DTGVSQNPRHKITKRGQNVTFRCDPISEHNRLYWYRQTLGQGPEFLTYFQNEAQLEKSRLLSDRFSAERPKGSFSTLEIQRTEQGDSAMYLCASGLGEKLFFGSGTQLSVL.

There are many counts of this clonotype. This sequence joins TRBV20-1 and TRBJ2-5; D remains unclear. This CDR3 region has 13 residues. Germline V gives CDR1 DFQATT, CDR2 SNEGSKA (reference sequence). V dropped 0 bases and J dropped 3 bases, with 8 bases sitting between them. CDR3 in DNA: TGCAGTGCTAGAGATTTGGCGGAAGAGACCCAGTACTTC. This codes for CSARDLAEETQYF.

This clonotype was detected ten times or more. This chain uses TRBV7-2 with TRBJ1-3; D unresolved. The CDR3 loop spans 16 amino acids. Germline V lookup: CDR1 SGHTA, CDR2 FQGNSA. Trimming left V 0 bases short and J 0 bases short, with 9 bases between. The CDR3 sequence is CASSLALPDSGNTIYF. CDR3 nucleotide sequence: TGTGCCAGCAGCTTAGCGCTGCCAGACTCTGGAAACACCATATATTTT.

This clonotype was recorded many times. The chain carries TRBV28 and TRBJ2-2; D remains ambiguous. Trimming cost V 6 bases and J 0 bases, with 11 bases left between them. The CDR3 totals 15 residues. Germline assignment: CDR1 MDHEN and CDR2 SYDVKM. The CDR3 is CASRNDGPNTGELFF. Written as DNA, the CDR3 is TGTGCCAGCAGGAACGACGGGCCGAACACCGGGGAGCTGTTTTTT.

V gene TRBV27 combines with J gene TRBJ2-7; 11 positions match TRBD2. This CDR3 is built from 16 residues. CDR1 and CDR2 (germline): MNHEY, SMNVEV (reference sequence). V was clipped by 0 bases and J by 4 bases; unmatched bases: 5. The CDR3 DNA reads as TGTGCCAGCAGTTTATCGCGAACTAGCGGGAGTTACGAGCAGTACTTC. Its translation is CASSLSRTSGSYEQYF.

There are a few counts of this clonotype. CDR3 region: CSAPGQGASWEKLFF. In nucleotides, the CDR3 is TGCAGTGCTCCGGGACAGGGGGCTTCGTGGGAAAAACTGTTTTTT. J is TRBJ1-4 and V is TRBV20-1, with 12 bases lining up with TRBD1. Germline lookup yields CDR1 DFQATT and CDR2 SNEGSKA (reference sequence). The CDR3 totals 15 residues. The V gene end was trimmed by 5 bases and the J gene end by 8 bases; junction bases not matched to a gene: 9.

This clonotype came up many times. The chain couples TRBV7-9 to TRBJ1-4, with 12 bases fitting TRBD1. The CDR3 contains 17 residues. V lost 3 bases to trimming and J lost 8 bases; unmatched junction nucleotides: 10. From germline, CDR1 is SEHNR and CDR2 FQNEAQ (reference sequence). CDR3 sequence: CASSFSPGQGAREKLFF. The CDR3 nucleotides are TGTGCCAGCAGCTTTTCTCCGGGACAGGGGGCACGGGAAAAACTGTTTTTT.

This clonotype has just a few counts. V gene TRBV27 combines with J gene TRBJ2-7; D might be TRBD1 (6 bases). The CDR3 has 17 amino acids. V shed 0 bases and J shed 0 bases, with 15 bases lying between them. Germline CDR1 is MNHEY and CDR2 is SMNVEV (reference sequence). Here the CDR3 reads CASSLSGRTAHSYEQYF. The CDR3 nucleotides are TGTGCCAGCAGTTTATCGGGGCGGACAGCCCACTCCTACGAGCAGTACTTC.

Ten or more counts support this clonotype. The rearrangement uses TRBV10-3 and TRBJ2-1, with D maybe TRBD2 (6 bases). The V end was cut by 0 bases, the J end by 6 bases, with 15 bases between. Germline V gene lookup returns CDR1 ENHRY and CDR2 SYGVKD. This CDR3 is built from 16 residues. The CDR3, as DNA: TGTGCCATCAGTGAGTCGCTACGGGAGCTCGGCAATGAGCAGTTCTTC. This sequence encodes CAISESLRELGNEQFF.

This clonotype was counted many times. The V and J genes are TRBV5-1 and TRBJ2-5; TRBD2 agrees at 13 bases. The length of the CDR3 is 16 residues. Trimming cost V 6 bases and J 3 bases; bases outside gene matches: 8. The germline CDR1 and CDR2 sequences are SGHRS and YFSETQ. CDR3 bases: TGCGCCAGCAACCTGGGCGGGACTAGCGGGAAAGAGACCCAGTACTTC. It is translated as CASNLGGTSGKETQYF.

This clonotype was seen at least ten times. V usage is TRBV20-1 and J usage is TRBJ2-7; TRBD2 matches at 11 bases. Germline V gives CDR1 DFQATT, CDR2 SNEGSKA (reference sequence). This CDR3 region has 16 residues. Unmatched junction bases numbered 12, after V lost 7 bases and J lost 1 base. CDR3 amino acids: CSVHFTSGSKSYEQYF. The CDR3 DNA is TGCAGTGTCCATTTTACTAGCGGGAGTAAGTCCTACGAGCAGTACTTC.

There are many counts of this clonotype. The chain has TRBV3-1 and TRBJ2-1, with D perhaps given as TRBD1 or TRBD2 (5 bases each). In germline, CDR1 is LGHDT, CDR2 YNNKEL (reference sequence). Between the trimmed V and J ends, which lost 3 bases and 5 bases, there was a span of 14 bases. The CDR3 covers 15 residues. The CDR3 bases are TGTGCCAGCAGCCACTTCGTGGGGGTCGACAATGAGCAGTTCTTC. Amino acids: CASSHFVGVDNEQFF.

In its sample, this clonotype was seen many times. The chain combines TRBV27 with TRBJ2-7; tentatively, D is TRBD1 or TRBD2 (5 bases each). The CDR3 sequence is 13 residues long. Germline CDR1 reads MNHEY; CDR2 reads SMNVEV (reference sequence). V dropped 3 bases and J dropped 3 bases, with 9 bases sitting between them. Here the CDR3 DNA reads TGTGCCAGCAGTTTTTTGGGGGTCTACGAGCAGTACTTC. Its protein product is CASSFLGVYEQYF.

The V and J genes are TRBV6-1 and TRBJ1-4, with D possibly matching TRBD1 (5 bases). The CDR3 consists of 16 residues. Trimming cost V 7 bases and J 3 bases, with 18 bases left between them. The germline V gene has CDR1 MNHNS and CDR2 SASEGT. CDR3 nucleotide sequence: TGTGCCAGCACCCTCAGGGTGGGAATAGCTAATGAAAAACTGTTTTTT. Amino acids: CASTLRVGIANEKLFF.

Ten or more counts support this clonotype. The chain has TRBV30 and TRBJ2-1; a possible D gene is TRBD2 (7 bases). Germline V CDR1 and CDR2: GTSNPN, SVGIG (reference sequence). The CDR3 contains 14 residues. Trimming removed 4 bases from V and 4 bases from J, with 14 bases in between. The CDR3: CAWTRGGLYNEQFF. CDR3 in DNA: TGTGCCTGGACCCGCGGGGGCTTGTACAATGAGCAGTTCTTC.

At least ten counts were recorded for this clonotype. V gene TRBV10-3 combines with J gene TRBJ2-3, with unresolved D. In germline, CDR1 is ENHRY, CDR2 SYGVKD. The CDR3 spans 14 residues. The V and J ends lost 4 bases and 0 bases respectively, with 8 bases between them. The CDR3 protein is CAISARTSTDTQYF. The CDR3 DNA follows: TGTGCCATCAGTGCCCGTACTAGCACAGATACGCAGTATTTT.

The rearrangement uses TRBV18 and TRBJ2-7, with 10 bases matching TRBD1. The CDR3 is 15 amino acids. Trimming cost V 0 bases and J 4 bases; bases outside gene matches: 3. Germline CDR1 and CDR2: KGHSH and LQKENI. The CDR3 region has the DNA TGTGCCAGCTCACCACCCGACAGGGGGCAATACGAGCAGTACTTC. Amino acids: CASSPPDRGQYEQYF. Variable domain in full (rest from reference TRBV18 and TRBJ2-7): NAGVMQNPRHLVRRRGQEARLRCSPMKGHSHVYWYRQLPEEGLKFMVYLQKENIIDESGMPKERFSAEFPKEGPSILRIQQVVRGDSAAYFCASSPPDRGQYEQYFGPGTRLTVT.

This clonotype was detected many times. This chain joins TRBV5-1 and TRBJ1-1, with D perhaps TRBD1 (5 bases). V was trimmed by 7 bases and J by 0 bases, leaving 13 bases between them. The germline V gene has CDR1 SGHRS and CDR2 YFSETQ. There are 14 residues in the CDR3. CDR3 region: CASRQGTLNTEAFF. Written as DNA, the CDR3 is TGCGCCAGCCGGCAGGGAACATTGAACACTGAAGCTTTCTTT.

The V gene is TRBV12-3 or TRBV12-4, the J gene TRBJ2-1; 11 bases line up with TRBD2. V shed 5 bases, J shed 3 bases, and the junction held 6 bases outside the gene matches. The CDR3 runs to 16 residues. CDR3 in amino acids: CASSDGTSGFYNEQFF. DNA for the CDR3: TGTGCCAGCAGTGACGGGACTAGCGGATTCTACAATGAGCAGTTCTTC.

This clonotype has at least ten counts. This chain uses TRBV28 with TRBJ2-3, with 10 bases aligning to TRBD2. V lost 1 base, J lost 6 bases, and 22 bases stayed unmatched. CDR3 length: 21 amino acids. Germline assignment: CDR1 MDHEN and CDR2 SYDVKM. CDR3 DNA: TGTGCCAGCAGTTTATTCACGGCTAGCGGGAGCGAAGTCGGGTTGGGGGATACGCAGTATTTT. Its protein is CASSLFTASGSEVGLGDTQYF.

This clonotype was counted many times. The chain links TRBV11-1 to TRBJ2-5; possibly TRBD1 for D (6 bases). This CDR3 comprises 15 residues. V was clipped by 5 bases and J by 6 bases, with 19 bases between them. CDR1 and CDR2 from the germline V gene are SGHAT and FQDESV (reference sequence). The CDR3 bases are TGTGCCAGCAGCCAAGAGCACAGGGTTTCCAAGACCCAGTACTTC. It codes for CASSQEHRVSKTQYF.

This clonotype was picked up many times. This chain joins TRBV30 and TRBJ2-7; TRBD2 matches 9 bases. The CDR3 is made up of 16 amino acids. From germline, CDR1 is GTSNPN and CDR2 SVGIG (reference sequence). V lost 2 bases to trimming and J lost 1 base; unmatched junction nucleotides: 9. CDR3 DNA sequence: TGTGCCTGGAGTAGGGCCAGCGGGGGGAGGTCCTACGAGCAGTACTTC. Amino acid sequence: CAWSRASGGRSYEQYF.

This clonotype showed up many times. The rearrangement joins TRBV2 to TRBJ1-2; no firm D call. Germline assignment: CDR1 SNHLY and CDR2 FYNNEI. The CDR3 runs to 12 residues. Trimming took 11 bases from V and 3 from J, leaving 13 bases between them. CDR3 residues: CASGGLDYGYTF. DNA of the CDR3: TGTGCCTCCGGCGGGTTGGACTATGGCTACACCTTC.